This T cell receptor (beta chain) was identified during a study of T cells expressing NK-cell markers. The CDR3 consists of 13 residues. For each CDR3 protein, TCRdb gives one entry from its re-call of the 5' RACE reads, without DNA. This sample's table has 250,000 to 300,000 distinct CDR3 sequences. This receptor was identified in a man between 18 and 35 years old in good health. V usage is TRBV12-3 or TRBV12-4 and J usage is TRBJ2-1. The specimen sequenced was blood T cells: a sorted CD56 or NKG2C T cell subset, CD4+ or CD8+ T cells, or bulk PBMC T cells (not recorded which). The chain's CDR3 is CASSLQIYNEQFF.